This T cell receptor beta chain was recorded in a study of OX40 agonist ivuxolimab in advanced cancers. Study-wide context: From about 20 to 80 years was the age range, with a mean of around 56 years, and roughly 83% were male. Three patients showed partial responses: one hepatocellular carcinoma and two cutaneous melanoma cases. The study, taken as a whole, reports: No antigen was identified for the clonally expanded peripheral T cells. Some of the nonresponding patients also showed low levels of normalized T-cell clonal expansion.

Trimming cost V 2 bases and J 14 bases; bases outside gene matches: 8. The CDR3 is 13 residues long. The germline V gene has CDR1 MDHEN and CDR2 SYDVKM. Produced via immunoSEQ multiplex PCR; TCRdb's table is partial and in-frame only. Of 55,000 or so clones listed, approximately 91% are singletons. Concerning this clone: Its specificity is unknown.

This chain connects TRBV28 to TRBJ2-3, with 9 bases that match TRBD2. This specimen was CD4+ or CD8+ T cells sorted from blood, taken in a trial of the OX40 agonist ivuxolimab. This sequence was found in an adult with an advanced solid tumor such as melanoma, head and neck, liver or kidney cancer. The CDR3 coding sequence is TGTGCCAGCAGTTTACGGAGACTAGCGGAAAGGTATTTT. This translates into CASSLRRLAERYF.